The 22 T cell receptor beta chains presented below share a single source sample, sequenced in a study of blood T cell repertoires in COVID-19. Produced via immunoSEQ multiplex PCR; TCRdb's table is partial and in-frame only. The repertoire has 150,000 or so clones, approximately 80% of them found once; the top ten carry around 10%. What was sequenced was peripheral blood. All receptors come from a woman aged 55 to 70 with COVID-19, enrolled during active disease.

This chain joins TRBV4-2 and TRBJ1-2; D remains ambiguous. CDR3 size: 14 residues. The germline V gene encodes CDR1 LGHNA and CDR2 YNFKEQ. V was cut by 3 bases and J by 3 bases, with 11 bases left in between. The CDR3 DNA reads TGTGCCAGCAGCCAGGCCGTCGGGGACTATGGCTACACCTTC. Amino acid sequence: CASSQAVGDYGYTF.

The chain uses TRBV6-4 and TRBJ2-2, with 11 bases lining up with TRBD2. Germline trimming cut 7 bases from V and 4 bases from J; bases unmatched to any gene: 8. In germline, CDR1 is MRHNA, CDR2 SNTAGT. The CDR3 extends over 16 amino acids. The CDR3 is CASKTLAGATTGELFF. Written as DNA, the CDR3 is TGTGCCAGCAAGACACTAGCGGGAGCTACCACCGGGGAGCTGTTTTTT.

The rearrangement joins TRBV6-5 to TRBJ2-1; possible D gene TRBD2, 5 bases. Germline CDR1 and CDR2: MNHEY and SVGAGI. Trimming pared 6 bases from V and 4 bases from J, leaving 16 bases between. The CDR3 consists of 15 residues. The CDR3 nucleotides read TGTGCCAGCAGACTCGGACGGGGAACATACAATGAGCAGTTCTTC. This gives the protein CASRLGRGTYNEQFF.

This clone occurred a few times. The CDR3 DNA is TGTGCCAGCAGGATAACTGACATGAACACTGAAGCTTTCTTT. Protein: CASRITDMNTEAFF. The chain joins TRBV6-5 to TRBJ1-1, with D unclear. The CDR3 spans 14 residues. V shed 6 bases and J shed 0 bases, with 11 bases lying between them. Germline V gene sequence: CDR1 MNHEY, CDR2 SVGAGI.

V usage is TRBV3-1 (or the pseudogene TRBV3-2) and J usage is TRBJ2-5; 8 bases fit TRBD2. The CDR3 is 16 residues long. Trimming removed 7 bases from V and 7 bases from J; junction bases left unmatched: 17. CDR1 is LGHDT and CDR2 is YNNKEL in the germline V gene (reference sequence). The CDR3 sequence: CASIPPGLGDRGTQYF. The CDR3 bases are TGTGCCAGCATCCCACCGGGACTAGGAGATCGGGGGACCCAGTACTTC.

The CDR3 DNA reads as TGCGCCAGCAGCTTTCAGGGGGATTATAGCTACAATGAGCAGTTCTTC. Translating it yields CASSFQGDYSYNEQFF. The rearrangement links TRBV5-1 to TRBJ2-1, with 7 nucleotides matching TRBD1. Germline V gives CDR1 SGHRS, CDR2 YFSETQ. This CDR3 comprises 16 residues. V lost 2 bases, J lost 3 bases, and 8 bases stayed unmatched.

J is TRBJ1-2 and V is TRBV5-8; 12 bases align to TRBD1. V lost 4 bases and J lost 6; bases outside the gene matches: 7. Germline CDR1 reads SGHTS; CDR2 reads YDEGEE. The CDR3 covers 15 residues. CDR3 sequence reads: CASSNPGTGGNGYTF. CDR3 DNA sequence: TGTGCCAGCAGCAACCCCGGGACAGGGGGCAATGGCTACACCTTC.

The genes are TRBV3-1 (or the pseudogene TRBV3-2) and TRBJ2-1; tentatively, D is TRBD2 (7 bases). Deletions cut 11 bases from V and 9 bases from J, with 17 bases between. Germline lookup yields CDR1 LGHDT and CDR2 YNNKEL (reference sequence). The CDR3 length is 12 residues. The CDR3, as DNA: TGTGCCTCATCGAGAGGGGGGGTTGAGCAGTTCTTC. Its protein product is CASSRGGVEQFF.

V gene TRBV2 combines with J gene TRBJ2-6; maybe TRBD2 (5 bases). Trimming removed 4 bases at V and 1 base at J, with 20 bases between. CDR1 is SNHLY, CDR2 FYNNEI, per germline. This CDR3 comprises 19 residues. This chain's CDR3 is CASSAFYAEERSGANVLTF. The CDR3 DNA follows: TGTGCCAGCAGTGCATTCTACGCGGAGGAAAGGTCTGGGGCCAACGTCCTGACTTTC.

CDR3 DNA sequence: TGTGCCAGTACGAAGGGGCGCATGAACACTGAAGCTTTCTTT. It specifies CASTKGRMNTEAFF. The J gene is TRBJ1-1, the V gene TRBV19; the D gene is possibly TRBD1 (5 bases). The CDR3 consists of 14 residues. CDR1 is LNHDA, CDR2 SQIVND, per germline (reference sequence). V lost 7 bases and J 0 bases, leaving 12 bases between the germline ends.

Only a few counts were recorded for this clone. The gene calls are TRBV18 and TRBJ2-5, with 14 bases matching TRBD2. Germline-derived CDR1 and CDR2 are KGHSH and LQKENI. The V gene end was trimmed by 4 bases and the J gene end by 1 base; junction bases not matched to a gene: 5. CDR3 length equals 17 residues. CDR3 DNA: TGTGCCAGCTCACTACAAGGACTAGCGGGGGGCCAAGAGACCCAGTACTTC. It codes for CASSLQGLAGGQETQYF.

J is TRBJ1-1 and V is TRBV14, with D possibly matching TRBD1 (5 bases). V lost 1 base, J lost 5 bases, and 11 bases lay in between. The CDR3 sequence is 14 residues long. The germline V gene encodes CDR1 SGHDN and CDR2 FVKESK. In DNA form, the CDR3 reads TGTGCCAGCAGCCAAGTATCAGGGCGGACTGAAGCTTTCTTT. Translated, it gives CASSQVSGRTEAFF.

V gene TRBV30 combines with J gene TRBJ1-1, with 7 bases fitting TRBD1. Germline assignment: CDR1 GTSNPN and CDR2 SVGIG (reference sequence). The CDR3 consists of 14 residues. The junction had 2 bases not matched to a gene; V was cut back by 1 base and J by 0 bases. The CDR3 DNA reads TGTGCCTGGAGTGCGACAGGGATGAACACTGAAGCTTTCTTT. It yields the protein CAWSATGMNTEAFF.

This chain joins TRBV7-2 and TRBJ1-1; a weak D match, TRBD1 (5 bases). Germline values: CDR1 SGHTA, CDR2 FQGNSA. CDR3 size: 15 residues. V was shortened by 1 base and J by 4 bases, with 13 bases between the two germline ends. The DNA for the CDR3 is TGTGCCAGCAGCTTAGAGTATGGCAGGGCCACTGAAGCTTTCTTT. Translated, it gives CASSLEYGRATEAFF.

The table lists this clone with a count of one. The chain links TRBV4-1 to TRBJ1-1; 7 bases are a match to TRBD1. CDR1 is MGHRA and CDR2 is YSYEKL in the germline V gene. V was pared by 2 bases and J by 5 bases, with 8 bases of the junction left unmatched. This CDR3 spans 15 amino acids. DNA of the CDR3: TGCGCCAGCAGCCAACTTGGGACAGATGGGACTGAAGCTTTCTTT. Its protein product is CASSQLGTDGTEAFF.

The chain employs TRBV24-1 and TRBJ2-3, with D maybe TRBD2 (5 bases). Germline assignment: CDR1 KGHDR and CDR2 SFDVKD. V lost 9 bases to trimming and J lost 2 bases, with 11 bases between them. This CDR3 comprises 13 residues. The CDR3 sequence: CATAADYTDTQYF. For the CDR3, the DNA is TGTGCCACCGCAGCGGATTACACAGATACGCAGTATTTT.

V usage is TRBV27 and J usage is TRBJ2-1, with 11 bases matching TRBD2. The CDR3 is 15 amino acids. Germline assignment: CDR1 MNHEY and CDR2 SMNVEV (reference sequence). The junction had 9 bases not matched to a gene; V was cut back by 5 bases and J by 9 bases. In nucleotides, the CDR3 is TGTGCCAGCAGTCCCGTAGCGGGGGGGAGTGGTGAGCAGTTCTTC. Protein: CASSPVAGGSGEQFF.

J is TRBJ2-2 and V is TRBV5-1, with 8 nucleotides matching TRBD1. V lost 9 bases, J lost 5 bases, and 3 bases stayed unmatched. The CDR3 has 12 residues. Per the germline V gene, CDR1 is SGHRS and CDR2 is YFSETQ. CDR3 coding DNA: TGCGCCACGGACAGGGAAACCGGGGAGCTGTTTTTT. Translation gives CATDRETGELFF.

V and J are TRBV6-1 and TRBJ1-2; no definite D call. The ends were cut back, 3 bases at V and 8 bases at J, with 13 bases in the middle. CDR1 is MNHNS, CDR2 SASEGT, per germline. This CDR3 region has 13 residues. CDR3 sequence: CASSDRSGGGYTF. The CDR3 bases are TGTGCCAGCAGTGATCGGTCCGGAGGAGGCTACACCTTC.

The chain links TRBV30 to TRBJ2-5, with D unresolved. CDR3 length: 15 amino acids. The germline V and J ends were trimmed by 3 bases and 3 bases, with 17 bases remaining between them. CDR1 is GTSNPN and CDR2 is SVGIG in the germline V gene (reference sequence). The CDR3 loop reads CAWRAVGSSKETQYF. In DNA, the CDR3 is TGTGCCTGGAGAGCCGTGGGTAGCTCTAAAGAGACCCAGTACTTC.

This chain uses TRBV6-5 with TRBJ1-1; D possibly corresponds to TRBD1 (5 bases). Trimming took off 8 bases at V and 5 bases at J, with 15 bases between the two ends. From germline, CDR1 is MNHEY and CDR2 SVGAGI. There are 13 residues in the CDR3. CDR3 coding DNA: TGTGCCAGCCCTGGTATGCAGGGAACTGAAGCTTTCTTT. Protein sequence: CASPGMQGTEAFF.

This clone was seen only a few times. This chain links TRBV19 with TRBJ1-5; 7 bases line up with TRBD1. There are 14 residues in the CDR3. The J segment lost 5 bases and the V segment lost 3 bases, leaving 4 bases of the junction unmatched. Germline loops: CDR1 LNHDA, CDR2 SQIVND (reference sequence). The CDR3 region is CASSMTGSYQPQHF. The CDR3 DNA sequence: TGTGCCAGTAGTATGACAGGGTCTTATCAGCCCCAGCATTTT.